The 14 T cell receptor beta chains given below trace back to one sample, sequenced in a study of T cell responses to AZD1222 COVID-19 vaccine. Clones were read by immunoSEQ multiplex PCR, and TCRdb kept only the in-frame ones, dropping some. The sample carries about 100,000 clones, roughly 89% recorded once. This specimen was peripheral blood, taken on day 0 of AZD1222 vaccination. The receptors originated from an adult in good health.

The J gene is TRBJ2-3, the V gene TRBV19; unclear D gene. The CDR3 has 14 residues. CDR1 is LNHDA and CDR2 is SQIVND in the germline V gene (reference sequence). Trimming removed 2 bases from V and 2 bases from J, with 8 bases in between. This CDR3 is CASSIRPITDTQYF. Here the CDR3 DNA reads TGTGCCAGTAGTATACGACCGATCACAGATACGCAGTATTTT.

This clone was seen a handful of times. The chain couples TRBV28 to TRBJ2-7; D is unresolved. The CDR3 covers 14 residues. The V and J ends lost 3 bases and 3 bases respectively, with 12 bases between them. CDR1 and CDR2 from the germline V gene are MDHEN and SYDVKM. In DNA form, the CDR3 reads TGTGCCAGCAGTTTTCCCGGAGATTACTACGAGCAGTACTTC. It translates to CASSFPGDYYEQYF.

This rearrangement joins TRBV25-1 to TRBJ1-2; D is possibly TRBD1 (5 bases). The CDR3 loop spans 13 amino acids. In germline, CDR1 is MGHDK, CDR2 SYGVNS. Trimming took 1 base from V and 4 from J, leaving 7 bases between them. The CDR3 reads CASSESGSYGYTF. The CDR3, as DNA: TGTGCCAGCAGTGAATCAGGGTCCTATGGCTACACCTTC.

The rearrangement joins TRBV11-2 to TRBJ2-5; D remains unclear. CDR3 length equals 14 residues. The ends were cut back, 7 bases at V and 4 bases at J, with 16 bases in the middle. CDR1 SGHAT and CDR2 FQNNGV come from the germline V gene. As DNA, the CDR3 is TGTGCCAGCAACCGGCACGCACTTGGAGAGACCCAGTACTTC. Amino acids: CASNRHALGETQYF.

V gene TRBV18 combines with J gene TRBJ1-5; D is uncertain. There are 13 residues in the CDR3. Deletions cut 3 bases from V and 7 bases from J, with 10 bases between. Germline CDR1 KGHSH, CDR2 LQKENI. For the CDR3, the DNA is TGTGCCAGCTCACCGGACCGCCGGCAGCCCCAGCATTTT. It codes for CASSPDRRQPQHF.

The rearrangement uses TRBV27 and TRBJ2-7; D is perhaps TRBD1 (6 bases). This CDR3 spans 16 amino acids. The ends were cut back, 4 bases at V and 2 bases at J, with 18 bases in the middle. The germline CDR1 and CDR2 sequences are MNHEY and SMNVEV (reference sequence). Written as DNA, the CDR3 is TGTGCCAGCAGTTCCACAGGGAGTAGGAGCCCCTACGAGCAGTACTTC. Its translation is CASSSTGSRSPYEQYF.

V gene TRBV19 combines with J gene TRBJ2-1, with 12 bases identical to TRBD2. The CDR3 loop spans 18 amino acids. Germline CDR1 and CDR2: LNHDA and SQIVND (reference sequence). J was trimmed by 1 base and V by 5 bases; bases with no gene match: 9. As DNA, the CDR3 is TGTGCCAGTAGTGCCCCTAGCGGGGGGGCCAAGTCCTACAATGAGCAGTTCTTC. Amino acid sequence: CASSAPSGGAKSYNEQFF.

The chain uses TRBV6-6 and TRBJ2-4, with D perhaps TRBD2 (6 bases). Trimming removed 6 bases from V and 4 bases from J, with 10 bases in between. The CDR3 contains 13 residues. Germline values: CDR1 MNHNY, CDR2 SVGAGI (reference sequence). As DNA, the CDR3 is TGTGCCAGCAGCGCGGGACGGAAAAACATTCAGTACTTC. It translates to CASSAGRKNIQYF.

This chain joins TRBV6-6 and TRBJ2-7; D ambiguous. Per the germline V gene, CDR1 is MNHNY and CDR2 is SVGAGI (reference sequence). This CDR3 region has 12 residues. V lost 3 bases, J lost 3 bases, and 6 bases lay in between. CDR3 bases: TGTGCCAGCAGTTATTTAGACTACGAGCAGTACTTC. Translated: CASSYLDYEQYF.

The V gene is TRBV7-9, the J gene TRBJ2-6; D gene unclear. Germline CDR1 reads SEHNR; CDR2 reads FQNEAQ (reference sequence). The CDR3 contains 14 residues. The V end was cut by 4 bases, the J end by 2 bases, with 6 bases between. The CDR3 here is CASSSEAGANVLTF. DNA for the CDR3: TGTGCCAGCAGCTCTGAAGCTGGGGCCAACGTCCTGACTTTC.

In its sample, this clone was seen a few times. The chain recombines TRBV7-3 with TRBJ2-7; D remains unclear. V lost 1 base, J lost 6 bases, and 10 bases lay in between. Germline lookup yields CDR1 SGHTA and CDR2 FQGTGA. The CDR3 has 13 residues. The CDR3 coding sequence is TGTGCCAGCAGCTTAATCATTTCCAGCGAGCAGTACTTC. Residues: CASSLIISSEQYF.

The chain employs TRBV5-4 and TRBJ1-2; 10 bases agree with TRBD1. The V gene end was trimmed by 3 bases and the J gene end by 8 bases; junction bases not matched to a gene: 10. CDR3 length: 15 amino acids. Germline V gives CDR1 SGHNT, CDR2 YYREEE (reference sequence). The CDR3 region is CASSWDRDRGRGYTF. The CDR3 DNA sequence: TGTGCCAGCAGCTGGGACCGGGACAGGGGACGGGGCTACACCTTC.

This chain connects TRBV2 to TRBJ2-3; D unresolved. The CDR3 is made up of 12 amino acids. Germline V gene sequence: CDR1 SNHLY, CDR2 FYNNEI. Between the trimmed V and J ends, which lost 5 bases and 6 bases, there was a span of 9 bases. The CDR3 DNA is TGTGCCAGCAGTATTATATGGGATACGCAGTATTTT. Its translation is CASSIIWDTQYF.

This chain uses TRBV12-3 or TRBV12-4 with TRBJ1-6; D remains unclear. Trimming shortened V by 4 bases and J by 6 bases, and 4 bases separated the two germline ends. CDR3 length equals 12 residues. The CDR3 DNA sequence: TGTGCCAGCAGTTCAACTAATTCACCCCTCCACTTT. It codes for CASSSTNSPLHF.